This TCR beta chain was recovered during a study of T cell responses to AZD1222 COVID-19 vaccine. Sequencing used immunoSEQ multiplex PCR; TCRdb keeps in-frame clones, though not all of them. The table shows around 190,000 clones, with more than 85% occurring only once. This receptor was taken from an adult who received the AZD1222 COVID-19 vaccine. The sequencing used peripheral blood, collected 28 days after the second AZD1222 dose.

The CDR3 protein is CASSQGGREQFF. The DNA for the CDR3 is TGTGCCAGCAGCCAAGGGGGGCGTGAGCAGTTCTTC. This chain joins TRBV6-5 and TRBJ2-1; D is perhaps TRBD1 or TRBD2 (6 bases each). V dropped 6 bases and J dropped 9 bases, with 12 bases sitting between them. The CDR3 extends over 12 amino acids. Germline V gene lookup returns CDR1 MNHEY and CDR2 SVGAGI.